The 10 T cell receptor beta chains given below trace back to one sample, sequenced in a study of cytomegalovirus exposure and HLA in healthy donors. With 60 Vbeta and 13 Jbeta primers, the PCR was carried out. The table came from immunoSEQ multiplex PCR; TCRdb's copy has only in-frame clones and leaves some out. The sample shows 200,000 or so clones, over 75% of them seen only once. Sequencing used PBMCs. The source is a girl less than two years old in good health and CMV-seronegative.

The rearrangement links TRBV19 to TRBJ2-4; 7 bases fit TRBD2. The trim removed 3 bases at V and 10 bases at J, leaving 3 bases unmatched. Germline-derived CDR1 and CDR2 are LNHDA and SQIVND (reference sequence). The CDR3 has 12 residues. The CDR3 region has the DNA TGTGCCAGTAGTATCGGACTAGGGATTCAGTACTTC. Its translation is CASSIGLGIQYF. The variable domain in full, with the rest retrieved from reference TRBV19 and TRBJ2-4, is DGGITQSPKYLFRKEGQNVTLSCEQNLNHDAMYWYRQDPGQGLRLIYYSQIVNDFQKGDIAEGYSVSREKKESFPLTVTSAQKNPTAFYLCASSIGLGIQYFGAGTRLSVL.

This clone was detected once. V is TRBV2 and J is TRBJ1-2; no firm D call. The CDR3 contains 10 residues. Per the germline V gene, CDR1 is SNHLY and CDR2 is FYNNEI. Trimming shortened V by 2 bases and J by 7 bases, and 2 bases separated the two germline ends. CDR3 nucleotides: TGTGCCAGCAGTGAACTTGGCTACACCTTC. Amino acid sequence: CASSELGYTF. Drawing the rest from reference TRBV2 and TRBJ1-2, the complete variable domain is EPEVTQTPSHQVTQMGQEVILRCVPISNHLYFYWYRQILGQKVEFLVSFYNNEISEKSEIFDDQFSVERPDGSNFTLKIRSTKLEDSAMYFCASSELGYTFGSGTRLTVV.

This sequence joins TRBV7-3 and TRBJ2-3; D is ambiguous. V lost 5 bases and J 4 bases, leaving 10 bases between the germline ends. The CDR3 covers 13 residues. Looked up from germline, CDR1 is SGHTA and CDR2 is FQGTGA. The CDR3 spells CASSLYSSDTQYF. The CDR3 DNA reads as TGTGCCAGCAGCCTCTATAGCTCAGATACGCAGTATTTT. Using reference TRBV7-3 and TRBJ2-3 for the parts outside the CDR3, the full variable domain is GAGVSQTPSNKVTEKGKYVELRCDPISGHTALYWYRQSLGQGPEFLIYFQGTGAADDSGLPNDRFFAVRPEGSVSTLKIQRTERGDSAVYLCASSLYSSDTQYFGPGTRLTVL.

This chain uses TRBV7-6 with TRBJ2-3; 13 positions agree with TRBD2. The CDR3 consists of 19 residues. The trim removed 4 bases at V and 4 bases at J, leaving 14 bases unmatched. Looked up from germline, CDR1 is SGHVS and CDR2 is FNYEAQ. CDR3 loop: CASSSLTGTSGVIADTQYF. In nucleotides, the CDR3 is TGTGCCAGCAGCTCACTTACCGGGACTAGCGGGGTCATTGCAGATACGCAGTATTTT.

The chain joins TRBV2 to TRBJ2-5; 14 bases match TRBD2. This CDR3 is 15 amino acids long. V shed 6 bases and J 8 bases; nucleotides not matched to a gene: 8. In germline, CDR1 is SNHLY, CDR2 FYNNEI. The CDR3 nucleotides read TGTGCCAGCAGGACCACCGGGACTAGCGGGAGTACCCAGTACTTC. Amino acid sequence: CASRTTGTSGSTQYF.

The rearrangement links TRBV7-8 to TRBJ1-1; maybe TRBD1 (5 bases). There are 16 residues in the CDR3. CDR1 SGHVS and CDR2 FQNEAQ come from the germline V gene. V gave up 1 base and J gave up 1 base, with 13 bases separating them. The CDR3 protein is CASSLDPDNENTEAFF. CDR3 DNA sequence: TGTGCCAGCAGCTTAGATCCGGACAATGAGAACACTGAAGCTTTCTTT. Full variable domain (outside the CDR3, taken from reference TRBV7-8 and TRBJ1-1): GAGVSQSPRYKVAKRGQDVALRCDPISGHVSLFWYQQALGQGPEFLTYFQNEAQLDKSGLPSDRFFAERPEGSVSTLKIQRTQQEDSAVYLCASSLDPDNENTEAFFGQGTRLTVV.

The rearrangement uses TRBV13 and TRBJ2-3; D ambiguous. This CDR3 is 14 amino acids long. Germline lookup yields CDR1 PRHDT and CDR2 FYEKMQ (reference sequence). The ends were cut back, 2 bases at V and 6 bases at J, with 12 bases in the middle. The CDR3 DNA sequence: TGTGCCAGCAGCTTAACCCTCGAGGCGGATACGCAGTATTTT. Its translation is CASSLTLEADTQYF.

The sample holds a few counts of this clone. The CDR3 bases are TGTGCCAGCAGCCGACAGGGTTCCTACGAGCAGTACTTC. It translates to CASSRQGSYEQYF. This chain links TRBV11-3 with TRBJ2-7; TRBD1 matches at 7 bases. Germline V gives CDR1 SGHNT, CDR2 YENEEA. V lost 5 bases, J lost 1 base, and 2 bases stayed unmatched. CDR3 length: 13 amino acids.

V is TRBV7-8 and J is TRBJ2-5, with 10 bases matching TRBD2. Germline values: CDR1 SGHVS, CDR2 FQNEAQ. V lost 4 bases and J lost 0; bases outside the gene matches: 8. The CDR3 is made up of 17 amino acids. The CDR3 protein is CASSSGGTSVNQETQYF. DNA for the CDR3: TGTGCCAGCAGCTCGGGGGGGACTAGCGTAAACCAAGAGACCCAGTACTTC.

In this sample, this clone turned up a few times. The rearrangement links TRBV30 to TRBJ2-5, with no clear D. From germline, CDR1 is GTSNPN and CDR2 SVGIG (reference sequence). With 3 bases removed from V and 1 base from J, the gap between germline ends came to 9 bases. The CDR3 loop spans 13 amino acids. CDR3 residues: CAWRPIGQETQYF. For the CDR3, the DNA is TGTGCCTGGAGGCCCATCGGCCAAGAGACCCAGTACTTC.